Sequencing of this T cell receptor beta chain was carried out in a study of OX40 agonist ivuxolimab in advanced cancers. At the level of the study: All patients had ivuxolimab intravenously every 2 weeks at 0.01 to 10 mg/kg. The eligibility criteria allowed prior anti-PD-1, anti-PD-L1 or anti-CTLA-4 therapy, and around 40% had some. Findings and limits, study-wide: Averaging showed that CD8+ T cells had more expanded clones than CD4+ did.

Method: immunoSEQ multiplex PCR; TCRdb's copy keeps in-frame clones and lacks some. The table lists about 60,000 clones, around 85% of them singletons. To note about this clone: Its matching antigen is unknown.

The V gene's germline CDR1 is SQVTM and CDR2 ANQGSEA. The CDR3 sequence is 14 residues long. Trimming shortened V by 5 bases and J by 5 bases, and 19 bases separated the two germline ends. The source was CD4+ or CD8+ T cells sorted from blood, collected in a trial of the OX40 agonist ivuxolimab. The chain joins TRBV29-1 to TRBJ2-7; D might be TRBD1 (7 bases). The clonotype originates from an adult with an advanced solid tumor such as melanoma, head and neck, liver or kidney cancer. CDR3 sequence: CSVLGGGANDEQYF. The CDR3 coding sequence is TGCAGCGTTTTAGGAGGGGGCGCGAACGACGAGCAGTACTTC.